The 18 T cell receptor beta chains given below trace back to one sample, sequenced in a study of T cells after posttransplantation cyclophosphamide (dated by TCRdb to the mid-2010s). The receptor library was made with the immunoSEQ multiplex PCR assay. TCRdb re-hosts the immuneACCESS table, in-frame sequences only. Its copies lack some clones; in the studies checked, an unresolved V gene accounts for under half of them, and the cause for the rest is not known. The sample yields 25,000 to 35,000 clones; around 90% were counted once. 14% to 15% of the sample rests with the top ten. The sample consisted of PBMCs. The source is a woman between 40 and 55 years old with a blood cancer, CMV-positive, and with a related stem cell donor.

This sequence joins TRBV7-8 and TRBJ2-7, with 11 bases aligning to TRBD1. CDR1 is SGHVS and CDR2 is FQNEAQ in the germline V gene. J was trimmed by 3 bases and V by 0 bases; bases with no gene match: 7. The CDR3 contains 17 residues. The CDR3 region has the DNA TGTGCCAGCAGCTTAGCCAGCCGGGACAGGGGGAACTACGAGCAGTACTTC. Encoded protein: CASSLASRDRGNYEQYF.

V and J are TRBV27 and TRBJ2-7, with a possible D match to TRBD2 (6 bases). The CDR3 has 14 amino acids. Trimming removed 3 bases from V and 5 bases from J, with 14 bases in between. In germline, CDR1 is MNHEY, CDR2 SMNVEV (reference sequence). This CDR3 is CASSLGGVGDEQYF. The CDR3, as DNA: TGTGCCAGCAGTTTGGGCGGGGTTGGGGACGAGCAGTACTTC.

J is TRBJ1-3 and V is TRBV28; D might be TRBD1 (5 bases). V lost 3 bases and J 2 bases, leaving 14 bases between the germline ends. The CDR3 has 16 amino acids. CDR1 and CDR2 (germline): MDHEN, SYDVKM. This CDR3 is CASSFAGDLTGNTIYF. CDR3 bases: TGTGCCAGCAGTTTTGCGGGGGACCTTACTGGAAACACCATATATTTT. Full variable domain (missing parts from reference TRBV28 and TRBJ1-3): DVKVTQSSRYLVKRTGEKVFLECVQDMDHENMFWYRQDPGLGLRLIYFSYDVKMKEKGDIPEGYSVSREKKERFSLILESASTNQTSMYLCASSFAGDLTGNTIYFGEGSWLTVV.

The genes are TRBV14 and TRBJ1-2; D is ambiguous. Germline V gives CDR1 SGHDN, CDR2 FVKESK. The CDR3 has 12 residues. Deletions cut 0 bases from V and 10 bases from J, with 9 bases between. The CDR3 reads CASSQDWGVYTF. CDR3 DNA: TGTGCCAGCAGCCAAGATTGGGGAGTCTACACCTTC.

The rearrangement uses TRBV27 and TRBJ2-3, with D hard to call. CDR1 and CDR2 from the germline V gene are MNHEY and SMNVEV (reference sequence). The V and J ends lost 3 bases and 3 bases respectively, with 13 bases between them. The CDR3 consists of 15 residues. The CDR3 nucleotides are TGTGCCAGCAGTTTCGGGTCCGTCTATACAGATACGCAGTATTTT. It translates to CASSFGSVYTDTQYF.

V and J are TRBV5-1 and TRBJ1-5, with D unresolved. The ends were cut back, 5 bases at V and 5 bases at J, with 14 bases in the middle. The CDR3 runs to 14 residues. The germline V gene encodes CDR1 SGHRS and CDR2 YFSETQ. Written as DNA, the CDR3 is TGCGCCAGCAGGGATTCAGAGGAACATCAGCCCCAGCATTTT. It translates to CASRDSEEHQPQHF.

The rearrangement joins TRBV27 to TRBJ2-7; perhaps TRBD1 as D (5 bases). Germline V lookup: CDR1 MNHEY, CDR2 SMNVEV (reference sequence). The CDR3 extends over 13 amino acids. Trimming took off 0 bases at V and 4 bases at J, with 7 bases between the two ends. CDR3 sequence reads: CASSLSTAYEQYF. For the CDR3, the DNA is TGTGCCAGCAGTTTATCGACAGCATACGAGCAGTACTTC.

The rearrangement joins TRBV7-3 to TRBJ1-1; D call uncertain. Trimming stripped 4 bases from V and 0 bases from J, with 12 bases between. Germline V CDR1 and CDR2: SGHTA, FQGTGA. CDR3 size: 15 residues. This CDR3 reads CASSSRGRLNTEAFF. The CDR3 region has the DNA TGTGCCAGCAGCTCACGTGGGAGGTTGAACACTGAAGCTTTCTTT.

This chain uses TRBV5-4 with TRBJ1-6, with 8 bases identical to TRBD1. The germline V gene encodes CDR1 SGHNT and CDR2 YYREEE (reference sequence). CDR3 length: 14 residues. J was trimmed by 7 bases and V by 0 bases; bases with no gene match: 0. CDR3 sequence reads: CASSLGQGNSPLHF. The CDR3 region has the DNA TGTGCCAGCAGCTTGGGACAGGGGAATTCACCCCTCCACTTT.

This chain links TRBV6-5 with TRBJ1-4; D not certain. Trimming pared 2 bases from V and 0 bases from J, leaving 7 bases between. The germline gives CDR1 MNHEY, CDR2 SVGAGI. This CDR3 is 15 amino acids long. In DNA form, the CDR3 reads TGTGCCAGCAGTTACCAGGTTGCAACTAATGAAAAACTGTTTTTT. It codes for CASSYQVATNEKLFF.

The chain carries TRBV25-1 and TRBJ2-5; 9 positions agree with TRBD1. TRBJ2-7 explains the end of the DNA better; the J call may be wrong. Per the germline V gene, CDR1 is MGHDK and CDR2 is SYGVNS. The CDR3 contains 11 residues. The CDR3 here is CASRTGVEQYF. The CDR3 coding sequence is TGTGCCAGCCGGACAGGGGTCGAGCAGTACTTC.

The chain recombines TRBV9 with TRBJ1-2; a weak D match, TRBD1 (6 bases). The CDR3 sequence is 14 residues long. The germline V gene encodes CDR1 SGDLS and CDR2 YYNGEE. Trimming cost V 0 bases and J 4 bases, with 10 bases left between them. The CDR3 DNA sequence: TGTGCCAGCAGCGTAGGGACAGTTTTCTATGGCTACACCTTC. It specifies CASSVGTVFYGYTF.

The chain carries TRBV7-6 and TRBJ2-2; no definite D call. The CDR3 is 17 amino acids. CDR1 and CDR2 from the germline V gene are SGHVS and FNYEAQ. The germline V and J ends were trimmed by 2 bases and 2 bases, with 15 bases remaining between them. CDR3 nucleotide sequence: TGTGCCAGCAGCTTAAGGTCTACCTTGGGCAACACCGGGGAGCTGTTTTTT. This sequence encodes CASSLRSTLGNTGELFF.

V and J are TRBV5-4 and TRBJ1-1; 7 nucleotides align to TRBD1. Germline lookup yields CDR1 SGHNT and CDR2 YYREEE (reference sequence). V lost 0 bases, J lost 0 bases, and 2 bases stayed unmatched. This CDR3 is built from 15 residues. The CDR3 DNA is TGTGCCAGCAGCTTGGGACAGGGACTGAACACTGAAGCTTTCTTT. Translation gives CASSLGQGLNTEAFF.

This rearrangement joins TRBV2 to TRBJ2-1; TRBD2 aligns across 12 bases. With 7 bases clipped from V and 2 bases from J, the junction kept 6 bases outside the gene matches. In germline, CDR1 is SNHLY, CDR2 FYNNEI. This CDR3 has 16 amino acids. CDR3 region: CASTSGGALAYNEQFF. In DNA form, the CDR3 reads TGTGCCAGCACTAGCGGGGGGGCCTTGGCCTACAATGAGCAGTTCTTC.

The genes are TRBV29-1 and TRBJ1-1; the D gene is possibly TRBD1 (6 bases). Germline-derived CDR1 and CDR2 are SQVTM and ANQGSEA. With 2 bases removed from V and 5 bases from J, the gap between germline ends came to 15 bases. CDR3 length: 14 amino acids. The chain's CDR3 is CSVEIPGTRTEAFF. DNA for the CDR3: TGCAGCGTTGAAATTCCGGGGACAAGGACTGAAGCTTTCTTT.

V and J are TRBV7-6 and TRBJ1-1; 9 positions agree with TRBD1. The CDR3 loop spans 14 amino acids. The V gene end was trimmed by 6 bases and the J gene end by 3 bases; junction bases not matched to a gene: 5. Per the germline V gene, CDR1 is SGHVS and CDR2 is FNYEAQ. The DNA for the CDR3 is TGTGCCAGCAGTTTAACAGGGGGCCACACTGAAGCTTTCTTT. As protein: CASSLTGGHTEAFF.

CDR3 sequence reads: CASSEAGGQGIYGYTF. DNA of the CDR3: TGTGCCAGCAGTGAAGCCGGCGGACAGGGGATCTATGGCTACACCTTC. The rearrangement uses TRBV2 and TRBJ1-2, with 9 nucleotides matching TRBD1. Germline lookup yields CDR1 SNHLY and CDR2 FYNNEI. This CDR3 has 16 residues. Trimming at V came to 0 bases and at J to 4 bases, leaving 6 bases not matched to a gene.